This T cell receptor beta chain was observed in a study of T-cell memory formation after mild COVID-19. TCRdb passed the 5' RACE reads through MiXCR, listing each CDR3 protein once. Among approximately 260,000 distinct CDR3 sequences, about 20% were seen once, and the ten largest hold roughly 23%. The sample holds a few counts of this clonotype. V lost 5 bases to trimming and J lost 4 bases, with 17 bases between them. The CDR3 is made up of 16 amino acids. Germline lookup yields CDR1 MNHEY and CDR2 SVGAGI. This rearrangement joins TRBV6-5 to TRBJ2-2, with D perhaps matching TRBD1 or TRBD2 (6 bases each). The specimen sequenced was PBMCs or a T cell subset sorted from them (not recorded which). The sequence was collected from a man in his late teens or twenties who had mild COVID-19 (a few samples of this study predate the infection). Cell type and time point are not known. The DNA of the CDR3 is TGTGCCAGCAGTCCTCGGGGGCCGGGGGCCACCGGGGAGCTGTTTTTT. Translating it yields CASSPRGPGATGELFF.